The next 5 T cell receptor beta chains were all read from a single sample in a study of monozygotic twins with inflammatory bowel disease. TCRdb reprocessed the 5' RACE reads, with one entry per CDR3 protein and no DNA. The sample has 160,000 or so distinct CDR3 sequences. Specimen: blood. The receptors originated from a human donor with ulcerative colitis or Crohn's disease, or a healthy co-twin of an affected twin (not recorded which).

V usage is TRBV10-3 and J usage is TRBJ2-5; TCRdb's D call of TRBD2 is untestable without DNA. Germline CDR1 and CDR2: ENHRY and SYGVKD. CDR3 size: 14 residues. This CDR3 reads CAISEEGSQETQYF.

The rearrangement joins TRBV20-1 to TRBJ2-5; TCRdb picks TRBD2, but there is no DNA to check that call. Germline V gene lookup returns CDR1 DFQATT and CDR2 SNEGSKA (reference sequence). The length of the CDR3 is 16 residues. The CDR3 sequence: CSADPQMGVLGETQYF.

CDR3 amino acids: CSARGQSNTGELFF. The rearrangement joins TRBV20-1 to TRBJ2-2; TCRdb's D call, TRBD1, is unchecked because there is no DNA. The CDR3 is 14 residues long. Germline CDR1 reads DFQATT; CDR2 reads SNEGSKA (reference sequence).

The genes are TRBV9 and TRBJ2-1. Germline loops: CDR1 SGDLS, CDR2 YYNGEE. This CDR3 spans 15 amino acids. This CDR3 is CASSVAGDLYNEQFF.

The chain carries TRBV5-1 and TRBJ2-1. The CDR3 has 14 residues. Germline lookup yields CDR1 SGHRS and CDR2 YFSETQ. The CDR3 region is CASSQRQAYNEQFF.